Presented here are 13 T cell receptor beta chains from one specimen sequenced in a study of blood T cell repertoires in COVID-19. The table came from immunoSEQ multiplex PCR; TCRdb's copy has only in-frame clones and leaves some out. Found here are about 77,000 clones, less than 85% of them singletons; the top ten hold less than 25%. The specimen was peripheral blood. The source is a man in his sixties with acute or convalescent COVID-19.

This chain connects TRBV7-9 to TRBJ1-2; 12 bases are a match to TRBD1. The CDR3 consists of 17 residues. The V segment lost 5 bases and the J segment 5 bases; nucleotides outside the gene matches: 12. The germline gives CDR1 SEHNR, CDR2 FQNEAQ (reference sequence). Written as DNA, the CDR3 is TGTGCCAGCAGCGACCGGGACAGGGGGCTCACCGTATATGGCTACACCTTC. It yields the protein CASSDRDRGLTVYGYTF.

The rearrangement uses TRBV5-1 and TRBJ2-5; TRBD2 aligns across 7 bases. The germline V gene encodes CDR1 SGHRS and CDR2 YFSETQ. Losses at the gene ends were 2 bases for V and 1 base for J; bases not matched to a gene: 2. The CDR3 has 14 residues. The CDR3 here is CASSLTGGQETQYF. Written as DNA, the CDR3 is TGCGCCAGCAGCTTAACGGGGGGCCAAGAGACCCAGTACTTC.

The chain uses TRBV28 and TRBJ1-5; perhaps TRBD1 as D (6 bases). Per the germline V gene, CDR1 is MDHEN and CDR2 is SYDVKM. Between the trimmed V and J ends, which lost 2 bases and 4 bases, there was a span of 12 bases. The CDR3 contains 15 residues. CDR3 nucleotides: TGTGCCAGCAGTTTAGGGAAAGGGGGAAATCAGCCCCAGCATTTT. Amino acid sequence: CASSLGKGGNQPQHF.

This chain joins TRBV21-1 and TRBJ2-3; TRBD2 is taken as the D call from the table, unchecked against the DNA. TRBV21-1 has pseudogene status. CDR3 length: 17 residues. The CDR3 reads CASSKEGPSGGQGTQYF. CDR3 nucleotide sequence: TGTGCCAGCAGCAAAGAAGGGCCTAGCGGGGGTCAGGGTACGCAGTATTTT.

The chain is built from TRBV7-6 and TRBJ1-6; 9 bases align to TRBD1. Germline-derived CDR1 and CDR2 are SGHVS and FNYEAQ. The CDR3 totals 15 residues. The V segment lost 4 bases and the J segment 7 bases; nucleotides outside the gene matches: 5. The CDR3 sequence is CASSSFGTGNSPLHF. The CDR3 region has the DNA TGTGCCAGCAGCTCGTTCGGGACAGGGAATTCACCCCTCCACTTT.

The chain joins TRBV14 to TRBJ2-2, with D possibly TRBD1 on 6 matching bases. The V end lost 4 bases, the J end lost 9 bases, and 9 bases lay between the germline ends. This CDR3 spans 12 amino acids. Germline CDR1 SGHDN, CDR2 FVKESK. For the CDR3, the DNA is TGTGCCAGCAGCCGATGGGGGCGGGAGCTGTTTTTT. Translated, it gives CASSRWGRELFF.

This chain links TRBV25-1 with TRBJ2-3, with TRBD1 matching 10 bases. Germline V lookup: CDR1 MGHDK, CDR2 SYGVNS. This CDR3 has 14 residues. CDR3 amino acids: CATRGTGVSDTQYF. In DNA form, the CDR3 reads TGTGCAACCCGCGGGACAGGGGTATCAGATACGCAGTATTTT.

J is TRBJ1-2 and V is TRBV6-5; 9 bases fit TRBD1. The ends lost 6 bases at V and 5 bases at J; junction bases unmatched: 7. Germline loops: CDR1 MNHEY, CDR2 SVGAGI. CDR3 length: 14 amino acids. CDR3: CASSVGQGNYGYTF. The CDR3 DNA reads as TGTGCCAGCAGCGTTGGACAGGGGAATTATGGCTACACCTTC.

The chain joins TRBV4-1 to TRBJ1-5, with D maybe TRBD1 (5 bases). Germline CDR1 is MGHRA and CDR2 is YSYEKL. The CDR3 contains 17 residues. V was shortened by 2 bases and J by 9 bases, with 23 bases between the two germline ends. Here the CDR3 reads CASSQSTGRDSDGPQHF. In DNA, the CDR3 is TGCGCCAGCAGCCAATCCACGGGACGGGACTCTGACGGGCCCCAGCATTTT.

The chain is built from TRBV5-1 and TRBJ1-2; 7 nucleotides align to TRBD1. This CDR3 has 13 residues. V shed 1 base, J shed 8 bases, and the junction held 5 bases outside the gene matches. Germline lookup yields CDR1 SGHRS and CDR2 YFSETQ. CDR3 DNA: TGCGCCAGCAGCTTGCGGGGGACAGAAGGCTACACCTTC. It is translated as CASSLRGTEGYTF.

The V call is TRBV13, the J call TRBJ1-1; TRBD1 might be the D (5 bases). The germline V and J ends were trimmed by 5 bases and 6 bases, with 13 bases remaining between them. Germline CDR1 reads PRHDT; CDR2 reads FYEKMQ (reference sequence). This CDR3 comprises 13 residues. CDR3 loop: CASSRLDNAEAFF. Here the CDR3 DNA reads TGTGCCAGCAGCCGTCTGGACAACGCTGAAGCTTTCTTT.

This chain uses TRBV9 with TRBJ2-2; 7 bases fit TRBD2. Per germline, CDR1 SGDLS and CDR2 YYNGEE. The ends lost 0 bases at V and 6 bases at J; junction bases unmatched: 5. There are 15 residues in the CDR3. The DNA for the CDR3 is TGTGCCAGCAGCGTAGAAGGTCGGGAGGCCGGGGAGCTGTTTTTT. As protein: CASSVEGREAGELFF.

The rearrangement joins TRBV14 to TRBJ1-1; D might be TRBD1 (6 bases). Per the germline V gene, CDR1 is SGHDN and CDR2 is FVKESK. The V end was cut by 4 bases, the J end by 2 bases, with 14 bases between. The CDR3 consists of 15 residues. The CDR3 DNA reads TGTGCCAGCAGCCCTCTTGGGGGCTTAAACACTGAAGCTTTCTTT. Its translation: CASSPLGGLNTEAFF.